These 13 T cell receptor beta chains share one sample of origin, sequenced in a study of T cells in Graves' hyperthyroidism and ophthalmopathy. TCR beta CDR3 regions were amplified from RNA transcripts. HTBI primers were the set used in a first-round RT-PCR of the TCR CDR3. TCRdb reprocessed the multiplex PCR reads with MiXCR, giving one entry per CDR3 protein. The data show hundreds of thousands of distinct CDR3 sequences, 11% to 15% seen once. Input material: blood. The receptors were gathered from a woman between 18 and 29 years old with Graves' hyperthyroidism.

In this sample, this clonotype turned up many times. The DNA of the CDR3 is TGTGCCAGCAGCTTAGATCAGGGGACTAGTTTTTACGAGCAGTACTTC. As protein: CASSLDQGTSFYEQYF. This chain links TRBV11-3 with TRBJ2-7; 8 nucleotides agree with TRBD2. V gave up 0 bases and J gave up 4 bases; unmatched junction bases: 8. The CDR3 totals 16 residues. Germline V gives CDR1 SGHNT, CDR2 YENEEA.

This clonotype was found many times. The chain uses TRBV28 and TRBJ2-2; D not resolved. The CDR3 is made up of 16 amino acids. Per germline, CDR1 MDHEN and CDR2 SYDVKM. Trimming took off 8 bases at V and 3 bases at J, with 19 bases between the two ends. CDR3 DNA sequence: TGTGCCAGCCGAGGAAGCACTGCCGAGTACACCGGGGAGCTGTTTTTT. Amino acid sequence: CASRGSTAEYTGELFF.

This clonotype was seen ten or more times. This rearrangement joins TRBV20-1 to TRBJ2-1; 12 positions agree with TRBD2. Trimming cost V 6 bases and J 7 bases; bases outside gene matches: 7. This CDR3 has 14 amino acids. Germline V gene lookup returns CDR1 DFQATT and CDR2 SNEGSKA (reference sequence). The CDR3 sequence is CSAPGLAGYNEQFF. CDR3 DNA: TGCAGTGCCCCGGGACTAGCGGGTTATAATGAGCAGTTCTTC.

The rearrangement joins TRBV15 to TRBJ1-5; D unclear. Trimming removed 0 bases at V and 7 bases at J, with 13 bases between. The CDR3 has 15 amino acids. Per the germline V gene, CDR1 is LNHNV and CDR2 is YYDKDF (reference sequence). The CDR3 sequence is CATSRDTRIQQPQHF. As DNA, the CDR3 is TGTGCCACCAGCAGAGATACGAGAATCCAGCAGCCCCAGCATTTT. Combining the CDR3 with reference TRBV15 and TRBJ1-5 gives the whole variable domain DAMVIQNPRYQVTQFGKPVTLSCSQTLNHNVMYWYQQKSSQAPKLLFHYYDKDFNNEADTPDNFQSRRPNTSFCFLDIRSPGLGDTAMYLCATSRDTRIQQPQHFGDGTRLSIL.

This clonotype was recorded at least ten times. The junction departs from germline at one end; a sequencing error may be responsible. V usage is TRBV20-1 and J usage is TRBJ1-5; 11 bases line up with TRBD1. CDR1 and CDR2 from the germline V gene are DFQATT and SNEGSKA (reference sequence). This CDR3 has 14 amino acids. This chain's CDR3 is CSATGTGGNRPQHF. CDR3 in DNA: TGCAGTGCTACCGGGACAGGGGGGAATCGGCCCCAGCATTTT.

The chain carries TRBV6-5 and TRBJ2-7, with D tentatively TRBD1 or TRBD2 (5 bases each). CDR1 is MNHEY, CDR2 SVGAGI, per germline. The V end was cut by 4 bases, the J end by 9 bases, with 16 bases between. There are 13 residues in the CDR3. The CDR3 sequence: CASSSGAGSLQYF. The DNA for the CDR3 is TGTGCCAGCAGTTCCGGGGCCGGGTCGTTGCAGTACTTC.

This clonotype was observed many times. CDR3 bases: TGCAGTGCTAGACCTGCAGGGGGCGATGCGGAAGCTTTCTTT. Translation: CSARPAGGDAEAFF. V is TRBV20-1 and J is TRBJ1-1; TRBD1 matches 8 bases. The CDR3 covers 14 residues. V shed 2 bases, J shed 8 bases, and the junction held 10 bases outside the gene matches. Looked up from germline, CDR1 is DFQATT and CDR2 is SNEGSKA (reference sequence).

This clonotype was observed a handful of times. The chain combines TRBV7-9 with TRBJ2-1; D perhaps matches TRBD2 (6 bases). The CDR3 extends over 14 amino acids. V was clipped by 4 bases and J by 5 bases, with 12 bases between them. From germline, CDR1 is SEHNR and CDR2 FQNEAQ (reference sequence). CDR3 in amino acids: CASSSGLANNEQFF. The CDR3 nucleotides are TGTGCCAGCAGCTCGGGACTCGCAAACAATGAGCAGTTCTTC.

This clonotype has a handful of counts. The chain is built from TRBV15 and TRBJ2-7; 9 bases agree with TRBD1. Germline-derived CDR1 and CDR2 are LNHNV and YYDKDF (reference sequence). The CDR3 loop spans 16 amino acids. J was trimmed by 3 bases and V by 1 base; bases with no gene match: 7. As DNA, the CDR3 is TGTGCCACCAGCAGAGTACCAGGACAGGGGATCTACGAGCAGTACTTC. This translates into CATSRVPGQGIYEQYF.

This clonotype was detected many times. The CDR3 DNA is TGTGCCAGCAGTGCACAGGGGCGGAATAATGAAAAACTGTTTTTT. Translated: CASSAQGRNNEKLFF. The chain has TRBV6-1 and TRBJ1-4; 7 bases map to TRBD1. There are 15 residues in the CDR3. The germline gives CDR1 MNHNS, CDR2 SASEGT. The V gene end was trimmed by 4 bases and the J gene end by 4 bases; junction bases not matched to a gene: 6.

This clonotype has at least ten counts. The gene calls are TRBV5-6 and TRBJ1-1, with D possibly matching TRBD1 (6 bases). V lost 4 bases and J 1 base, leaving 11 bases between the germline ends. The CDR3 is made up of 14 amino acids. Germline V gives CDR1 SGHDT, CDR2 YYEEEE. As DNA, the CDR3 is TGTGCCAGCAGCCCCGGGACAACGAACACTGAAGCTTTCTTT. Translated: CASSPGTTNTEAFF.

This clonotype was detected a few times. The chain couples TRBV7-9 to TRBJ2-1, with D possibly TRBD2 on 6 matching bases. CDR1 and CDR2 from the germline V gene are SEHNR and FQNEAQ (reference sequence). Trimming shortened V by 5 bases and J by 2 bases, and 19 bases separated the two germline ends. CDR3 length: 17 residues. The CDR3 here is CASSPGPGLAPYNEQFF. The DNA of the CDR3 is TGTGCCAGCAGCCCCGGCCCGGGACTGGCTCCCTACAATGAGCAGTTCTTC.

This clonotype has more than one count but fewer than ten. The DNA of the CDR3 is TGCGCCAGCAGCTTGGGACAGGGAAGGGGCAATGAGCAGTTCTTC. It codes for CASSLGQGRGNEQFF. The V gene is TRBV5-1, the J gene TRBJ2-1, with 7 bases aligning to TRBD1. Per the germline V gene, CDR1 is SGHRS and CDR2 is YFSETQ. V shed 0 bases and J 6 bases; nucleotides not matched to a gene: 6. This CDR3 contains 15 residues.